One and the same sample provided the 13 T cell receptor beta chains below, sequenced in a study of beta chain features in type 1 diabetes. cDNA synthesis used the whole RNA isolate, giving expressed TCRB sequences. Method: immunoSEQ multiplex PCR; TCRdb's copy keeps in-frame clones and lacks some. The profile shows under 250,000 clones, 12% to 15% of them singletons. The sequencing input was naive CD4+ T cells from blood. Receptor source: a woman in her thirties or forties in good health.

The chain has TRBV6-5 and TRBJ1-2, with TRBD1 as a possible D gene (5 bases). The V gene's germline CDR1 is MNHEY and CDR2 SVGAGI. Trimming pared 7 bases from V and 8 bases from J, leaving 17 bases between. The CDR3 is made up of 13 amino acids. The CDR3 DNA reads as TGTGCCAGCACCCCCTATGGGGGGGACGGCTACACCTTC. It codes for CASTPYGGDGYTF.

This clone appeared a few times. The V and J genes are TRBV6-5 and TRBJ1-1; tentative D call: TRBD1 (5 bases). This CDR3 has 11 residues. The germline CDR1 and CDR2 sequences are MNHEY and SVGAGI. V lost 8 bases and J lost 2, with 6 bases in between. The CDR3: CASGANTEAFF. DNA for the CDR3: TGTGCCAGCGGGGCCAACACTGAAGCTTTCTTT.

This clone was found a few times. This rearrangement joins TRBV27 to TRBJ2-4; 7 positions agree with TRBD1. Germline V CDR1 and CDR2: MNHEY, SMNVEV (reference sequence). V was clipped by 2 bases and J by 0 bases; unmatched bases: 10. The CDR3 is 18 residues long. DNA of the CDR3: TGTGCCAGCAGTTTAAGGAATACAGGGGCTTTAGCCAAAAACATTCAGTACTTC. Translating it yields CASSLRNTGALAKNIQYF.

This chain connects TRBV5-1 to TRBJ2-5; a possible D gene is TRBD1 (6 bases). The CDR3 totals 14 residues. The ends were cut back, 3 bases at V and 1 base at J, with 10 bases in the middle. Per the germline V gene, CDR1 is SGHRS and CDR2 is YFSETQ. In DNA, the CDR3 is TGCGCCAGCAGCTCAGGACAGCTCCAAGAGACCCAGTACTTC. Translated, it gives CASSSGQLQETQYF.

This clone appeared a single time. The V gene is TRBV2, the J gene TRBJ1-4; 7 nucleotides agree with TRBD1. The germline CDR1 and CDR2 sequences are SNHLY and FYNNEI. The CDR3 sequence is 13 residues long. Trimming at V came to 7 bases and at J to 5 bases, leaving 4 bases not matched to a gene. The CDR3 is CASKGQQNEKLFF. The CDR3 DNA reads TGTGCCAGCAAGGGACAGCAAAATGAAAAACTGTTTTTT.

This clone was recorded at least ten times. The genes are TRBV14 and TRBJ1-6, with 7 nucleotides matching TRBD1. The CDR3 runs 12 residues. Trimming removed 6 bases from V and 7 bases from J; junction bases left unmatched: 0. The V gene's germline CDR1 is SGHDN and CDR2 FVKESK. In nucleotides, the CDR3 is TGTGCCAGCAGACAGGGGAATTCACCCCTCCACTTT. Translated, it gives CASRQGNSPLHF.

This clone was counted only a few times. The chain employs TRBV2 and TRBJ1-5; 7 nucleotides line up with TRBD1. The V gene end was trimmed by 5 bases and the J gene end by 4 bases; junction bases not matched to a gene: 5. In germline, CDR1 is SNHLY, CDR2 FYNNEI. The CDR3 length is 14 residues. Here the CDR3 reads CASSRDRRNQPQHF. Written as DNA, the CDR3 is TGTGCCAGCAGTCGGGACAGACGTAATCAGCCCCAGCATTTT.

This clone was picked up a small number of times. This chain links TRBV5-5 with TRBJ2-5; no clear D. CDR1 and CDR2 from the germline V gene are SGHKS and YYEKEE (reference sequence). The CDR3 covers 14 residues. V was pared by 0 bases and J by 3 bases, with 9 bases between. The CDR3 sequence: CASSLVSREETQYF. The CDR3 DNA reads TGTGCCAGCAGCTTGGTGTCCCGCGAAGAGACCCAGTACTTC.

The V gene is TRBV28, the J gene TRBJ2-5, with 9 bases identical to TRBD1. The length of the CDR3 is 14 residues. Germline trimming cut 6 bases from V and 5 bases from J; bases unmatched to any gene: 7. Germline V gene sequence: CDR1 MDHEN, CDR2 SYDVKM. CDR3 nucleotides: TGTGCCAGCAGCCCTGGACAGGGGTCGGAGACCCAGTACTTC. It specifies CASSPGQGSETQYF.

The J gene is TRBJ1-5, the V gene TRBV2; D perhaps matches TRBD1 (5 bases). Deletions cut 7 bases from V and 0 bases from J, with 13 bases between. The CDR3 has 15 residues. Looked up from germline, CDR1 is SNHLY and CDR2 is FYNNEI. The CDR3 region has the DNA TGTGCCAGCATGACAGAAACTTATAGCAATCAGCCCCAGCATTTT. Translated, it gives CASMTETYSNQPQHF.

V usage is TRBV4-2 and J usage is TRBJ2-3; TRBD2 aligns across 14 bases. From germline, CDR1 is LGHNA and CDR2 YNFKEQ. The CDR3 is made up of 16 amino acids. The J segment lost 6 bases and the V segment lost 4 bases, leaving 6 bases of the junction unmatched. The CDR3 coding sequence is TGTGCCAGCAGCCGAGGACTAGCGGGGGGCCCGGATACGCAGTATTTT. Translation: CASSRGLAGGPDTQYF.

The chain is built from TRBV5-4 and TRBJ1-1; 8 bases agree with TRBD1. From germline, CDR1 is SGHNT and CDR2 YYREEE (reference sequence). CDR3 length: 13 amino acids. V gave up 4 bases and J gave up 8 bases; unmatched junction bases: 7. The CDR3 DNA reads TGTGCCAGCAGCCCCCGACGGGACAGGGAAGCTTTCTTT. Translating it yields CASSPRRDREAFF.

This clone was seen a few times. The chain has TRBV7-9 and TRBJ1-6; 9 nucleotides match TRBD1. The CDR3 is made up of 14 amino acids. V shed 3 bases and J 7 bases; nucleotides not matched to a gene: 1. Germline V lookup: CDR1 SEHNR, CDR2 FQNEAQ (reference sequence). CDR3 region: CASSFGQGNSPLHF. As DNA, the CDR3 is TGTGCCAGCAGCTTTGGACAGGGGAATTCACCCCTCCACTTT.